This TCR beta chain was retrieved from a study of vaccination effects on CD4 cells after COVID-19. Sequencing in the ViraFEST assay came after antigen-specific CD4+ T cells had been expanded with viral peptide pools, which were used to stimulate PBMC. CD4+ T cells were isolated after less than 12 days of culture. Participants were given two doses of BNT162b2 or mRNA-1273 vaccine. Each culture had half its medium swapped for IL-2 medium on days 3 and 7. The CDR3 runs to 15 residues. In germline, CDR1 is KGHDR, CDR2 SFDVKD. The V gene lost 3 bases and the J gene lost 1 base, with 11 bases spanning the gap. Sequenced by immunoSEQ multiplex PCR; TCRdb stores in-frame clones only, minus some. Here the sample spans approximately 65,000 clones, around 70% being singletons. This clone was seen a few times. What it recognizes is unknown.

This specimen consisted of CD4+ T cells from PBMCs cultured with HCoV-229E spike peptides, obtained after COVID-19 vaccination. This receptor was obtained from a human donor who received a COVID-19 vaccine. The rearrangement joins TRBV24-1 to TRBJ1-1; no clear D gene. CDR3 amino acids: CATSDGRLENTEAFF. The CDR3 DNA sequence: TGTGCCACCAGTGATGGGAGGTTGGAGAACACTGAAGCTTTCTTT.